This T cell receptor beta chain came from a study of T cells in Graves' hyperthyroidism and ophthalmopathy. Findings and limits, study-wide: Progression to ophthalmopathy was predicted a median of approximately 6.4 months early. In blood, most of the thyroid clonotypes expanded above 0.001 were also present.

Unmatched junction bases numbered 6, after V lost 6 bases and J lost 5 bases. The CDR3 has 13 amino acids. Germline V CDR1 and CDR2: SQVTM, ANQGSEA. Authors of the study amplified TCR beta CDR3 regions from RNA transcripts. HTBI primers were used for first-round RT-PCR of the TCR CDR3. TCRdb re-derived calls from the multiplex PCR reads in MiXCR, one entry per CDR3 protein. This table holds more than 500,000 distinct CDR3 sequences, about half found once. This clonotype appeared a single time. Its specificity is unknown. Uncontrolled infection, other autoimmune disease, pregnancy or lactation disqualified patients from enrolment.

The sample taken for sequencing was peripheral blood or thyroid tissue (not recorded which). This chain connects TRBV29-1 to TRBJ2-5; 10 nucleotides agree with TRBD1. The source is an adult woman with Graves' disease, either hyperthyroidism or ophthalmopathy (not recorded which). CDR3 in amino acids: CSVVRDRGETQYF. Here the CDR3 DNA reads TGCAGCGTCGTCCGGGACAGGGGTGAGACCCAGTACTTC.